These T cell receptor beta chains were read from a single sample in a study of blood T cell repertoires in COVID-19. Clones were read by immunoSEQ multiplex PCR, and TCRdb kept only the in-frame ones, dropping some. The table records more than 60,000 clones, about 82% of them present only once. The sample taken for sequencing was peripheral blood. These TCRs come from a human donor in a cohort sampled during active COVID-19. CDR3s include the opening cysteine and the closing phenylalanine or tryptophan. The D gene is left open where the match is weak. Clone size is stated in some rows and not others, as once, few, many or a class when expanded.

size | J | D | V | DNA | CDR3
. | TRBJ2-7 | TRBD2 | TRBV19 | TGTGCCAGTAGTCCTAGGATGGGAGGGGACTCCTACGAGCAGTACTTC | CASSPRMGGDSYEQYF
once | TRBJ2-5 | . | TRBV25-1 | TGTGCCAGCAGTCTACGGGGACTAGAGACCCAGTACTTC | CASSLRGLETQYF
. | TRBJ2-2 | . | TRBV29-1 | TGCAGCGTTAAACTTCCGGGACAAGACACCGGGGAGCTGTTTTTT | CSVKLPGQDTGELFF
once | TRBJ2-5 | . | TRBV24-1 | TGTGCCACCAGTGATTACGCCACAGGGAACCAAGAGACCCAGTACTTC | CATSDYATGNQETQYF
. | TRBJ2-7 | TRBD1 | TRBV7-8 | TGTGCCAGCAGCCGCGGACAGGCCGAGCAGTACTTC | CASSRGQAEQYF
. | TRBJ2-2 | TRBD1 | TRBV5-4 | TGTGCCAGCACCGACAGGGGGGAATTCACCGGGGAGCTGTTTTTT | CASTDRGEFTGELFF
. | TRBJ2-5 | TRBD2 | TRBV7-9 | TGTGCCAGCAGCTTAGGATTGATGCGGGGGGCTAAACAAGAGACCCAGTACTTC | CASSLGLMRGAKQETQYF
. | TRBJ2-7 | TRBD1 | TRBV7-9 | TGTGCCAGCAGCTTAGCAGGGGGCTTTAACGAGCAGTACTTC | CASSLAGGFNEQYF
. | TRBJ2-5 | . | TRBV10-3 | TGTGCCATCAGTGAGGCCTCAGGGCTCCAAGAGACCCAGTACTTC | CAISEASGLQETQYF
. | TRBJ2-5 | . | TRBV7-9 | TGTGCCAGCAGCCCCCAAGCGGACGTGATTAGGACCCAGTACTTC | CASSPQADVIRTQYF
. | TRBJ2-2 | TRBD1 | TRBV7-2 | TGTGCCAGCAGCTACAGGGGGCTGGGCGGGGAGCTGTTTTTT | CASSYRGLGGELFF
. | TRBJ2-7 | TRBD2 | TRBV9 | TGTGCCAGCAGCCCACAGCGGGGGGGCCCTTACGAGCAGTACTTC | CASSPQRGGPYEQYF
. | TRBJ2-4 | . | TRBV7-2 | TGTGCCAGCAGCCTCTCTAGAGAGGGTAACATTCAGTACTTC | CASSLSREGNIQYF
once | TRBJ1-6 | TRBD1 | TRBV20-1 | TGCAGTGCTAGTCAGGGGGCCAATTCACCCCTCCACTTT | CSASQGANSPLHF
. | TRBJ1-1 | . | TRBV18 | TGTGCCAGCTCCGAGGGCCTGAACACTGAAGCTTTCTTT | CASSEGLNTEAFF
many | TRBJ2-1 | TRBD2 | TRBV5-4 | TGTGCCAGCAGCAGGACTAGCGGGGGTGCCAATGAGCAGTTCTTC | CASSRTSGGANEQFF
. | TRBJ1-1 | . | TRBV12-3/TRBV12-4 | TGTGCCAGCAGTTTGGGGGGAGGCACTGAAGCTTTCTTT | CASSLGGGTEAFF
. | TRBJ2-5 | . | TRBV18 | TGTGCCAGCTCACCACCGTCGGGAGAAGGAGAGACCCAGTACTTC | CASSPPSGEGETQYF
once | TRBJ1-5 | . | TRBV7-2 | TGTGCCAGCAGACCATCCGGGAGGGGCAATCAGCCCCAGCATTTT | CASRPSGRGNQPQHF
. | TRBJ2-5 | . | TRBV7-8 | TGTGCCAGCTCCTTGAGGGTGGGGCAAGAGACCCAGTACTTC | CASSLRVGQETQYF
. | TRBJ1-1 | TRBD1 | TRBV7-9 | TGTGCCAGCAGCGAGGGACAGCTGAACACTGAAGCTTTCTTT | CASSEGQLNTEAFF
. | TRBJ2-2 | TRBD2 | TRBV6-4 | TGTGCCAGCAAACTAGCGGCGAACACCGGGGAGCTGTTTTTT | CASKLAANTGELFF
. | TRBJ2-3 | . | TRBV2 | TGTGCCAGCACCCGAACGGGGGAAAGCACAGATACGCAGTATTTT | CASTRTGESTDTQYF
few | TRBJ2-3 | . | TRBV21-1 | TGTGCCAGCAGCAAAGGGGCTAGGACTCCCAGCCAAGGAGATACGCAGTATTTT | CASSKGARTPSQGDTQYF
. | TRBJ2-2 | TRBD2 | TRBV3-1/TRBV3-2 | TGTGCCAGTACTAGCGGGGGGAGCACCGGGGAGCTGTTTTTT | CASTSGGSTGELFF
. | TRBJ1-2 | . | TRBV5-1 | TGCGCCAGCAGCGATCCAGGTGATATAAGCTACACCTTC | CASSDPGDISYTF
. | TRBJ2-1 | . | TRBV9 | TGTGCCAGCAGCAACGGGGGTTTCGGAGAGCAGTTCTTC | CASSNGGFGEQFF
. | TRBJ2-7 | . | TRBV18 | TGTGCCAGCTCACCACGGCGGGCCCGCTCCTACGAGCAGTACTTC | CASSPRRARSYEQYF
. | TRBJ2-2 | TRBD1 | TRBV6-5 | TGTGCCAGCAGTAACAGGGGGAACACCGGGGAGCTGTTTTTT | CASSNRGNTGELFF
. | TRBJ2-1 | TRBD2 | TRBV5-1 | TGCGCCAGCAGCGGATCCAGCGGGGGGGCGGGCAATGAGCAGTTCTTC | CASSGSSGGAGNEQFF
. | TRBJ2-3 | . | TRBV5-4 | TGTGCCAGCAGCCTGACAAGCACAGATACGCAGTATTTT | CASSLTSTDTQYF
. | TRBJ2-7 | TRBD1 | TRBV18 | TGTGCCAGCTCACCAGGGACAGGGGCGGAGAACGAGCAGTACTTC | CASSPGTGAENEQYF
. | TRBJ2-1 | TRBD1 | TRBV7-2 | TGTGCCAGCAGCCCGGGACAGGGTAGAAATGAGCAGTTCTTC | CASSPGQGRNEQFF
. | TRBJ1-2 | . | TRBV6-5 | TGTGCCAGCAGTAGGACAAACTATGGCTACACCTTC | CASSRTNYGYTF
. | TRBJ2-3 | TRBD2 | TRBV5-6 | TGTGCCAGCAGTTATCTAGCGGGGATACGCACAGATACGCAGTATTTT | CASSYLAGIRTDTQYF
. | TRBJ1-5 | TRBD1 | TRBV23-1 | TGCGCCAGCAGTCCACAGGGACAGGGAGATCGGTTTTGCAATCAGCCCCAGCATTTT | CASSPQGQGDRFCNQPQHF
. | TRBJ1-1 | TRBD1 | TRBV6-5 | TGTGCCAGCAGTTACGACAGGGGGCGAACTGAAGCTTTCTTT | CASSYDRGRTEAFF
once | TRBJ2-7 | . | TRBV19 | TGTGCCAGTAGTACCCCCGGACGGGACTACGAGCAGTACTTC | CASSTPGRDYEQYF
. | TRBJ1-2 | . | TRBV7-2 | TGTGCCAGCAGCTTAGGCGACAGCTACTATGGCTACACCTTC | CASSLGDSYYGYTF
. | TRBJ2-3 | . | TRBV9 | TGTGCCAGCAGCGTAGGCGACAGGAGTCCCACAGATACGCAGTATTTT | CASSVGDRSPTDTQYF
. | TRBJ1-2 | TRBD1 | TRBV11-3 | TGTGCCAGCAGCATTACCGGGACAGGGTCCGGCTACACCTTC | CASSITGTGSGYTF